The 12 T cell receptor beta chains below all came from one sample that was sequenced in a study of cytotoxic CD8 clonotypes in ibrutinib-treated CLL. Method: immunoSEQ multiplex PCR; TCRdb's copy keeps in-frame clones and lacks some. The sample consists of about 300,000 clones, roughly four fifths of them appearing once. Source: PBMCs, taken at disease progression, from a patient treated with ibrutinib. The receptors shown here come from a human donor with chronic lymphocytic leukemia.

V usage is TRBV6-5 and J usage is TRBJ2-2; the match to TRBD2 covers 15 bases. CDR1 and CDR2 from the germline V gene are MNHEY and SVGAGI. V lost 10 bases to trimming and J lost 6 bases; unmatched junction nucleotides: 6. The CDR3 contains 15 residues. In DNA form, the CDR3 reads TGTGCCACCGGACTAGCGGGGGGGTTGGCCGGGGAGCTGTTTTTT. Translated, it gives CATGLAGGLAGELFF.

The chain uses TRBV2 and TRBJ2-2; 9 nucleotides match TRBD2. V trimming: 8 bases; J trimming: 0 bases; junction bases outside the gene matches: 1. Germline V CDR1 and CDR2: SNHLY, FYNNEI. The CDR3 totals 14 residues. For the CDR3, the DNA is TGTGCCAGCCGACTAGCGGCGAACACCGGGGAGCTGTTTTTT. Amino acids: CASRLAANTGELFF.

For this clone: Relative to the germline gene, one junction end is altered; a read error may explain this. The chain combines TRBV29-1 with TRBJ2-3, with a weak D call TRBD2 (5 bases). Germline V gives CDR1 SQVTM, CDR2 ANQGSEA. The CDR3 is made up of 15 amino acids. The CDR3 nucleotides are TGCAGCGCCGAAGAAGTAATGGCTAGCAGAGATACGCAGTATTTT. It translates to CSAEEVMASRDTQYF.

The chain couples TRBV9 to TRBJ2-3, with TRBD2 matching over 12 bases. The CDR3 length is 20 residues. Germline CDR1 and CDR2: SGDLS and YYNGEE. After removal of 3 bases from V and 0 bases from J, the junction contained 14 bases not matched to a gene. CDR3 coding DNA: TGTGCCAGCAGCGGGGACCTGACTAGCGGGGGCCCTGTGAGCACAGATACGCAGTATTTT. It yields the protein CASSGDLTSGGPVSTDTQYF.

This chain joins TRBV6-5 and TRBJ1-5; a possible D gene is TRBD1 (5 bases). V lost 6 bases to trimming and J lost 6 bases, with 18 bases between them. The CDR3 runs to 15 residues. The germline V gene encodes CDR1 MNHEY and CDR2 SVGAGI. For the CDR3, the DNA is TGTGCCAGCAGACCGGACACCTACCAAATTCAGCCCCAGCATTTT. It yields the protein CASRPDTYQIQPQHF.

This chain links TRBV6-5 with TRBJ1-1, with 9 bases aligning to TRBD1. V lost 6 bases and J lost 5; bases outside the gene matches: 1. The length of the CDR3 is 12 residues. Germline CDR1 and CDR2: MNHEY and SVGAGI. This CDR3 reads CASRTGGTEAFF. The CDR3 DNA reads TGTGCCAGCAGGACAGGGGGGACTGAAGCTTTCTTT.

The chain recombines TRBV10-3 with TRBJ2-3, with TRBD2 identical over 10 bases. The V gene end was trimmed by 3 bases and the J gene end by 3 bases; junction bases not matched to a gene: 3. CDR1 is ENHRY, CDR2 SYGVKD, per germline. The CDR3 length is 15 residues. The CDR3 region has the DNA TGTGCCATCAGTGAACCGGGACTAGCGACAGATACGCAGTATTTT. Its translation: CAISEPGLATDTQYF.

The chain combines TRBV27 with TRBJ2-7; 10 bases agree with TRBD2. The CDR3 is 13 residues long. V lost 6 bases, J lost 3 bases, and 2 bases stayed unmatched. Per germline, CDR1 MNHEY and CDR2 SMNVEV (reference sequence). This chain's CDR3 is CASRWTSGYEQYF. The CDR3 DNA is TGTGCCAGCAGATGGACTAGCGGCTACGAGCAGTACTTC.

The count of this clone is one. The genes are TRBV29-1 and TRBJ2-1; D possibly uses TRBD1 or TRBD2 (5 bases each). Germline V CDR1 and CDR2: SQVTM, ANQGSEA. Between the trimmed V and J ends, which lost 5 bases and 9 bases, there was a span of 17 bases. The CDR3 extends over 13 amino acids. For the CDR3, the DNA is TGCAGCGTTCCGGGACCCCCTCACGGTGAGCAGTTCTTC. This translates into CSVPGPPHGEQFF.

The chain joins TRBV7-6 to TRBJ2-3; a possible D gene is TRBD2 (6 bases). V lost 1 base and J 1 base, leaving 12 bases between the germline ends. Germline CDR1 and CDR2: SGHVS and FNYEAQ. There are 16 residues in the CDR3. The CDR3 nucleotides are TGTGCCAGCAGCTTAGTGGTAGCGGAGGGCACAGATACGCAGTATTTT. Amino acid sequence: CASSLVVAEGTDTQYF.

The genes are TRBV5-1 and TRBJ2-7; 9 nucleotides agree with TRBD1. The CDR3 consists of 17 residues. V shed 2 bases, J shed 6 bases, and the junction held 15 bases outside the gene matches. CDR1 is SGHRS, CDR2 YFSETQ, per germline. CDR3 in amino acids: CASSFLPTRDRVVEQYF. The CDR3 DNA sequence: TGCGCCAGCAGCTTTTTACCCACTCGGGACAGGGTCGTCGAGCAGTACTTC. Drawing the rest from reference TRBV5-1 and TRBJ2-7, the complete variable domain is KAGVTQTPRYLIKTRGQQVTLSCSPISGHRSVSWYQQTPGQGLQFLFEYFSETQRNKGNFPGRFSGRQFSNSRSEMNVSTLELGDSALYLCASSFLPTRDRVVEQYFGPGTRLTVT.

This chain connects TRBV29-1 to TRBJ1-2; 9 nucleotides match TRBD1. The CDR3 contains 16 residues. CDR1 and CDR2 (germline): SQVTM, ANQGSEA. Losses at the gene ends were 4 bases for V and 2 bases for J; bases not matched to a gene: 11. CDR3 DNA sequence: TGCAGCGTTGGGCGGGGGACAGGGCGCTCCAACTATGGCTACACCTTC. Translation gives CSVGRGTGRSNYGYTF.